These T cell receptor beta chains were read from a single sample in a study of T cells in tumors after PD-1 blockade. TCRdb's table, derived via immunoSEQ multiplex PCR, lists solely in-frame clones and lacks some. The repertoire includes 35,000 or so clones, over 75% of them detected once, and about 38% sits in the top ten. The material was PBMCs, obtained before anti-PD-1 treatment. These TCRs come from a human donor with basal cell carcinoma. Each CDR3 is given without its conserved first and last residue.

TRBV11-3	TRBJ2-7	ASSPGLAYEQY
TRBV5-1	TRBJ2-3	ASTLTGYRTDTQY
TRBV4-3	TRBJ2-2	ASSQDLTSQGTGELF
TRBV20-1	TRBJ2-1	SASRGGEQF
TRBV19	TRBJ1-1	ASSSGRLNTEAF
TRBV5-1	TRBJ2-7	ASSKSGGGGEQY
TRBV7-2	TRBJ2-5	ASSPRGGGGRQETQY
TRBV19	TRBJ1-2	ASSININYGYT
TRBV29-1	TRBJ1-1	SVSTGSGTEAF
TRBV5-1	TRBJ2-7	ASSLLTSGGLSSYEQY
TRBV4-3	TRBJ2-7	ASSQDPGASYEQY
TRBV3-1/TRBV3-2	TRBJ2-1	ASRPSGGEWGEQF
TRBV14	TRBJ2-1	ASSYSGTYNEQF
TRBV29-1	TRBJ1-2	SVEGIGQGRGYT
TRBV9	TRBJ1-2	ASTGQMYGYT
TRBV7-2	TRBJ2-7	ASSAQGLSNPYEQY
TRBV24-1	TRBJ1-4	ATSEPDRGIEKLF
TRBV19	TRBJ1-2	ASTTSPGWGYT
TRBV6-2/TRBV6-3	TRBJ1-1	ASSTSLNTEAF
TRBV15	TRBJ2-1	ATSRPFGSNEQF
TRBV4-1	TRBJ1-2	ASSSLSGTSGYT
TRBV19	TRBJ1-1	ASTSRPPTSLRGEAF
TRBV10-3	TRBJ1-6	AISDGGPMSSPLH
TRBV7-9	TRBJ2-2	ASSLVGTVSRTGELF
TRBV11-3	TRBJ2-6	ASSTRQGASRSGANVLT
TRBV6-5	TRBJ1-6	ASSYSGTNNSPLH
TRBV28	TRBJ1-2	ASRRWGADGYGYT